This T cell receptor (beta chain) comes out of a study of T cell responses to AZD1222 COVID-19 vaccine. This CDR3 spans 13 amino acids. Germline V lookup: CDR1 WSHSY, CDR2 SAAADI. V gave up 8 bases and J gave up 0 bases, with 10 bases separating them. Produced via immunoSEQ multiplex PCR; TCRdb's table is partial and in-frame only. Of 150,000 to 200,000 clones in the sample, about 90% were seen once. Specimen: peripheral blood, collected 28 days after the second AZD1222 dose. The source of this sequence is an adult who received the AZD1222 COVID-19 vaccine. V usage is TRBV10-2 and J usage is TRBJ1-1; TRBD1 is a possible D gene (6 bases). CDR3 residues: CASQGQMNTEAFF. CDR3 DNA sequence: TGCGCCAGCCAGGGACAAATGAACACTGAAGCTTTCTTT.